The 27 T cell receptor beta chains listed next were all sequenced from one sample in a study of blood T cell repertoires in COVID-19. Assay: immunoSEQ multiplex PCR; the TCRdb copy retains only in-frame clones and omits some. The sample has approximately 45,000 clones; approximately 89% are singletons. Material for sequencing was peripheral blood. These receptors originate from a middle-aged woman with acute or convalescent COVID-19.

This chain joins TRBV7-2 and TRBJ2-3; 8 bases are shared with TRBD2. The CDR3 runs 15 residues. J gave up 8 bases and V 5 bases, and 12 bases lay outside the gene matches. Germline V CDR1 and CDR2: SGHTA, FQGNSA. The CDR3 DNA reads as TGTGCCAGCAGCCCGCGGGGGGCCGGCCGCAGTACGCAGTATTTT. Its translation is CASSPRGAGRSTQYF.

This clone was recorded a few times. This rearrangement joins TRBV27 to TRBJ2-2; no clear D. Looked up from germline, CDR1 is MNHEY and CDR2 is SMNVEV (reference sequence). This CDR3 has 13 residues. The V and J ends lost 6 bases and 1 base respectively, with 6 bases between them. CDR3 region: CASRQLNTGELFF. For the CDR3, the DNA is TGTGCCAGCAGACAGTTGAACACCGGGGAGCTGTTTTTT.

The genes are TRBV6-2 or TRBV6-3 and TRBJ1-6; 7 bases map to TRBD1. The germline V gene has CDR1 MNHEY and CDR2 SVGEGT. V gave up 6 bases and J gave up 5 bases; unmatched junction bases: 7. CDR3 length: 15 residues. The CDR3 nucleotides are TGTGCCAGCAGCATAGGGACAGCGAATAATTCACCCCTCCACTTT. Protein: CASSIGTANNSPLHF.

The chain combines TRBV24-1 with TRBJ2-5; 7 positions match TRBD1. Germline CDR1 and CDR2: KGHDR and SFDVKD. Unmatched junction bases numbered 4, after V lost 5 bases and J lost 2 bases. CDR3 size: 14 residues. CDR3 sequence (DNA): TGTGCCACCAGTGCACCGGGACAGCAAGAGACCCAGTACTTC. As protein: CATSAPGQQETQYF.

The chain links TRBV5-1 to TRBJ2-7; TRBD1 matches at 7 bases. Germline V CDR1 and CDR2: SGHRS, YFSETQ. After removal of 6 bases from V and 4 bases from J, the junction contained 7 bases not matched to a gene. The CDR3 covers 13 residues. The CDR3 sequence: CASNPGGMYEQYF. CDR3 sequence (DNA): TGCGCCAGCAATCCAGGGGGTATGTACGAGCAGTACTTC. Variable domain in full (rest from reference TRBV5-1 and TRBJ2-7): KAGVTQTPRYLIKTRGQQVTLSCSPISGHRSVSWYQQTPGQGLQFLFEYFSETQRNKGNFPGRFSGRQFSNSRSEMNVSTLELGDSALYLCASNPGGMYEQYFGPGTRLTVT.

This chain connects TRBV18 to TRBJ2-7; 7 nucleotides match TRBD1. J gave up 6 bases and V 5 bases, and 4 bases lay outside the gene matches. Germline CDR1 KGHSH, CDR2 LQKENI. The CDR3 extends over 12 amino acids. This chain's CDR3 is CASSDRVGEQYF. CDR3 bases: TGTGCCAGCTCAGACAGGGTGGGCGAGCAGTACTTC.

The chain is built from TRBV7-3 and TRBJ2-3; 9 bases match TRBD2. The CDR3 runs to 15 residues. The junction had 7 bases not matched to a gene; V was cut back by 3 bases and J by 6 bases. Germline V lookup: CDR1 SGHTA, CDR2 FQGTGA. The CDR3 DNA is TGTGCCAGCAGCTTGCGAGCGGGGGGACGGGATACGCAGTATTTT. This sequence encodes CASSLRAGGRDTQYF.

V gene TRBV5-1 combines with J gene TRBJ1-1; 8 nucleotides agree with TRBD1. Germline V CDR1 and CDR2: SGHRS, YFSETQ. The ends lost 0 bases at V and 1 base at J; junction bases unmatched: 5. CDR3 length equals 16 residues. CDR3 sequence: CASSLDRGLGNTEAFF. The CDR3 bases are TGCGCCAGCAGCTTGGACAGGGGGTTAGGGAACACTGAAGCTTTCTTT.

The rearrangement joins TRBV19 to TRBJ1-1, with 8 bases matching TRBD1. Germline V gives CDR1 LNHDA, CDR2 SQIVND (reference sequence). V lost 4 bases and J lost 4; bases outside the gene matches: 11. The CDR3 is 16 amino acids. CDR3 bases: TGTGCCAGTAGTACCGGACCGACAGGGGTGATCACTGAAGCTTTCTTT. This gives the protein CASSTGPTGVITEAFF.

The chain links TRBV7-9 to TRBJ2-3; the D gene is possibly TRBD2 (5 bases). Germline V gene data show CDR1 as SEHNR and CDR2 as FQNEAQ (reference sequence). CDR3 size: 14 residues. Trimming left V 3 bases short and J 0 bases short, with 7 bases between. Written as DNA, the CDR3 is TGTGCCAGCAGCTTTACGGGAAGCACAGATACGCAGTATTTT. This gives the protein CASSFTGSTDTQYF.

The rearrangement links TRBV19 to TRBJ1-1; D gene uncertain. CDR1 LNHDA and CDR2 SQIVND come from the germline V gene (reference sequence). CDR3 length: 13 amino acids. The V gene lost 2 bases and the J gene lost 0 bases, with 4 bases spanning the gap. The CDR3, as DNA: TGTGCCAGTAGTATATCCGTGAACACTGAAGCTTTCTTT. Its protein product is CASSISVNTEAFF.

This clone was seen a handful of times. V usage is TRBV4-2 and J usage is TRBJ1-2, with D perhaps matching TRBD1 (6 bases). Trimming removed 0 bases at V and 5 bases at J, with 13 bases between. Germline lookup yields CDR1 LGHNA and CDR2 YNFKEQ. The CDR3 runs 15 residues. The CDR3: CASSQDPRGAYGYTF. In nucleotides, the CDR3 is TGTGCCAGCAGCCAAGATCCCAGGGGCGCGTATGGCTACACCTTC.

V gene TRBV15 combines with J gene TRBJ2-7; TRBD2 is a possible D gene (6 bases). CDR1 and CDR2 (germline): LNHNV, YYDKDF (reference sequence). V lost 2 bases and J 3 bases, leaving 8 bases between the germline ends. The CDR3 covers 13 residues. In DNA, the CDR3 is TGTGCCACCAGCAGAAGCGGGTTCTACGAGCAGTACTTC. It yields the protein CATSRSGFYEQYF.

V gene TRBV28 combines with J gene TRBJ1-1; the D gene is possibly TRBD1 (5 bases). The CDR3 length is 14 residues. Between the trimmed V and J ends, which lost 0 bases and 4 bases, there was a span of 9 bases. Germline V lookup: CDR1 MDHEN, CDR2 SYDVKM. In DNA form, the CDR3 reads TGTGCCAGCAGTTTATGGAGCGGGGGCACTGAAGCTTTCTTT. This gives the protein CASSLWSGGTEAFF.

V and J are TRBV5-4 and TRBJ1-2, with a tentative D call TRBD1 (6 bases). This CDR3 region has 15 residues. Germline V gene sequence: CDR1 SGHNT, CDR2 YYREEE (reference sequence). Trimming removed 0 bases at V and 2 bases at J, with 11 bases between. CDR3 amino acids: CASSLAHRENYGYTF. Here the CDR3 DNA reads TGTGCCAGCAGCTTGGCCCACAGGGAAAACTATGGCTACACCTTC. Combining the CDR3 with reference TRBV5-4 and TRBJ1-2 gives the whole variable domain ETGVTQSPTHLIKTRGQQVTLRCSSQSGHNTVSWYQQALGQGPQFIFQYYREEENGRGNFPPRFSGLQFPNYSSELNVNALELDDSALYLCASSLAHRENYGYTFGSGTRLTVV.

This chain's CDR3 is CASSFYGLEQYF. In nucleotides, the CDR3 is TGTGCCAGCAGCTTTTACGGTCTTGAGCAGTACTTC. J is TRBJ2-7 and V is TRBV11-3; D call uncertain. The CDR3 is 12 amino acids. Germline values: CDR1 SGHNT, CDR2 YENEEA. With 3 bases removed from V and 7 bases from J, the gap between germline ends came to 10 bases.

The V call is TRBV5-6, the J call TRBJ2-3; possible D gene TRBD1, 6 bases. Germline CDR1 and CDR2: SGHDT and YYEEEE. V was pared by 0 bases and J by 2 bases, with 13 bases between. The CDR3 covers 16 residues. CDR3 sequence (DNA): TGTGCCAGCAGCTTGGGGCAAGGGGACATCACAGATACGCAGTATTTT. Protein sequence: CASSLGQGDITDTQYF.

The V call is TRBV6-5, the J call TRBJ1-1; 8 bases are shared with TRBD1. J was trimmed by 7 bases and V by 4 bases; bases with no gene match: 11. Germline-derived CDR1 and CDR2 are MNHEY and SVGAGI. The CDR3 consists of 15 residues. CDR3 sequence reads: CASSSETGAAGEAFF. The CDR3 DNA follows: TGTGCCAGCAGTTCAGAGACAGGGGCCGCAGGTGAAGCTTTCTTT.

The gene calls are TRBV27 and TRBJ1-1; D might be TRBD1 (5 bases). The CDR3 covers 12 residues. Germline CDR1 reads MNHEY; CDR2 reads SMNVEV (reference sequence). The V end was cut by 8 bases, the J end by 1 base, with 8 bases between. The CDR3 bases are TGTGCCAGCCCCGGACAGAACACTGAAGCTTTCTTT. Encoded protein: CASPGQNTEAFF.

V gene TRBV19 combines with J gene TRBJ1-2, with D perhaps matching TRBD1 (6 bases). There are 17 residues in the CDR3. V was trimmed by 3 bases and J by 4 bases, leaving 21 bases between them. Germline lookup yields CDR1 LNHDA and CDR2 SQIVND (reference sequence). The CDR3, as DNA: TGTGCCAGTAGTATGGGGACCTCAGGGGCTTTCACCTATGGCTACACCTTC. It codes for CASSMGTSGAFTYGYTF. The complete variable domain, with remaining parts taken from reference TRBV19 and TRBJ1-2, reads DGGITQSPKYLFRKEGQNVTLSCEQNLNHDAMYWYRQDPGQGLRLIYYSQIVNDFQKGDIAEGYSVSREKKESFPLTVTSAQKNPTAFYLCASSMGTSGAFTYGYTFGSGTRLTVV.

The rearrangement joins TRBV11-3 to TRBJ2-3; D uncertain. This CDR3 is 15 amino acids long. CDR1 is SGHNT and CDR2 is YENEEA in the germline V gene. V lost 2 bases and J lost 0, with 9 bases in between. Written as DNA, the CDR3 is TGTGCCAGCAGCTTACTGTCCGGGAGCACAGATACGCAGTATTTT. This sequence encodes CASSLLSGSTDTQYF.

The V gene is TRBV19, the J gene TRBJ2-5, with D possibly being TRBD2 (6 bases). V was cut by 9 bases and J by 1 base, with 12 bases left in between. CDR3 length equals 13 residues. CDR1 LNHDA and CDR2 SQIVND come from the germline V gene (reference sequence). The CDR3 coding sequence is TGTGCCAGCCGGGACTTCTCCCAAGAGACCCAGTACTTC. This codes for CASRDFSQETQYF.

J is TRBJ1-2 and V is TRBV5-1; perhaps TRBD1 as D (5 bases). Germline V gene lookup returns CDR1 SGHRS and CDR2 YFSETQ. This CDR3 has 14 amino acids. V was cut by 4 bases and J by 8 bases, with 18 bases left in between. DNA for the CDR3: TGCGCCAGCAGCACAGAGACAGCCCCGGGCGGCTACACCTTC. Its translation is CASSTETAPGGYTF.

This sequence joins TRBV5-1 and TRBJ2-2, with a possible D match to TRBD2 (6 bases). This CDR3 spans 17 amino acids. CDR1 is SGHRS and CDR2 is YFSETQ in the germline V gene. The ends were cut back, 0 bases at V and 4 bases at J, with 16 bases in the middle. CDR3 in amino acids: CASSLDGPGGVTGELFF. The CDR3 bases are TGCGCCAGCAGCTTGGATGGCCCAGGAGGGGTCACCGGGGAGCTGTTTTTT.

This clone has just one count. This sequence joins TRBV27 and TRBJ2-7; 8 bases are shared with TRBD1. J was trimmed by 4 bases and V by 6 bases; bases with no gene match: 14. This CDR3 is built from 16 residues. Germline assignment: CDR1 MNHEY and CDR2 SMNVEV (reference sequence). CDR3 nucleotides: TGTGCCAGCAGGCCCCAGGGGGCGACTGCCAGATACGAGCAGTACTTC. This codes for CASRPQGATARYEQYF.

CDR3 sequence reads: CASSLEGTGGGYGYTF. Here the CDR3 DNA reads TGTGCCAGCAGCTTGGAGGGGACAGGAGGGGGCTATGGCTACACCTTC. The chain couples TRBV7-2 to TRBJ1-2; 8 bases fit TRBD1. The CDR3 runs 16 residues. The germline CDR1 and CDR2 sequences are SGHTA and FQGNSA. V lost 3 bases to trimming and J lost 4 bases; unmatched junction nucleotides: 10.

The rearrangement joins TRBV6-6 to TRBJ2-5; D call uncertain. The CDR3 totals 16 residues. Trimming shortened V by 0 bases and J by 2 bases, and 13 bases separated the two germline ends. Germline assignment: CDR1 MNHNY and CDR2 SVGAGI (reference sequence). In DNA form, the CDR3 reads TGTGCCAGCAGTTACTCGAGATTGTTGTCGCAAGAGACCCAGTACTTC. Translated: CASSYSRLLSQETQYF.